This T cell receptor beta chain derives from a study of patients and donors after allogeneic stem cell transplantation. This clonotype occurred many times. One entry per CDR3 protein, called by TCRdb with MiXCR from the RT-PCR reads. The table lists about 960,000 distinct CDR3 sequences, roughly 18% of them singletons, with 5% to 7.5% in the top ten. The CDR3 runs to 12 residues. Germline assignment: CDR1 DFQATT and CDR2 SNEGSKA (reference sequence). Trimming took off 5 bases at V and 9 bases at J, with 14 bases between the two ends. The chain joins TRBV20-1 to TRBJ2-1; D is perhaps TRBD2 (5 bases). The TCR originated in a human donor who was either an allogeneic HSCT recipient or a stem cell or donor lymphocyte infusion donor (not recorded which). It is not recorded whose cells these are; they may come from a transplant donor. Sequencing was performed on blood, either unsorted or a sorted T cell fraction (not recorded which). CDR3 protein: CSAVGVPPEQFF. CDR3 DNA sequence: TGCAGTGCTGTCGGGGTCCCCCCTGAGCAGTTCTTC.